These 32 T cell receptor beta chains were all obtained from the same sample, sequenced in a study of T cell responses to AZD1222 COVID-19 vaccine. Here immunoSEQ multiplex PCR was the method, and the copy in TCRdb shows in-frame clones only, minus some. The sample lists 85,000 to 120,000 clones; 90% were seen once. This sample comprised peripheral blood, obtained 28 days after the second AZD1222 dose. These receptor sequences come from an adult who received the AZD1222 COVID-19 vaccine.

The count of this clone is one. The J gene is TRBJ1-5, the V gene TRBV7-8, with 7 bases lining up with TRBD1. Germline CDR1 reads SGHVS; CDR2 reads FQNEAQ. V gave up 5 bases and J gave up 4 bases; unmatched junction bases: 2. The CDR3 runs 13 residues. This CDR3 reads CASSRQGNQPQHF. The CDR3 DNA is TGTGCCAGCAGCCGACAGGGAAATCAGCCCCAGCATTTT.

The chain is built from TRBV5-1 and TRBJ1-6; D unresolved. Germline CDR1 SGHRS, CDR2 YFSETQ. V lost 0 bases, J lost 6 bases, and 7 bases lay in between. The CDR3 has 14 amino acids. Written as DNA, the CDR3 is TGCGCCAGCAGCTTGGCCAGGACTAATTCACCCCTCCACTTT. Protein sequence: CASSLARTNSPLHF.

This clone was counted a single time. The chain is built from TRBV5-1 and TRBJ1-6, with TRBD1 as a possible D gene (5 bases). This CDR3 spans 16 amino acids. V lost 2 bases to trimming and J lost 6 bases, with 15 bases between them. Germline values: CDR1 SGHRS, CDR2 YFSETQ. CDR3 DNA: TGCGCCAGCAGCTTTGCAGGGTCGCCCCCTAATTCACCCCTCCACTTT. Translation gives CASSFAGSPPNSPLHF. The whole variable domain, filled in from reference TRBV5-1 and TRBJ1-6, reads KAGVTQTPRYLIKTRGQQVTLSCSPISGHRSVSWYQQTPGQGLQFLFEYFSETQRNKGNFPGRFSGRQFSNSRSEMNVSTLELGDSALYLCASSFAGSPPNSPLHFGNGTRLTVT.

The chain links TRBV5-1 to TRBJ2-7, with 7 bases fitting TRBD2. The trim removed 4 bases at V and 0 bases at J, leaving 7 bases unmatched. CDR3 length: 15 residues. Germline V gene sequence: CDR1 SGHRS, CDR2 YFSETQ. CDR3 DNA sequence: TGCGCCAGCAGCCTTCGGGGAGGGATCTCCTACGAGCAGTACTTC. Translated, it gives CASSLRGGISYEQYF.

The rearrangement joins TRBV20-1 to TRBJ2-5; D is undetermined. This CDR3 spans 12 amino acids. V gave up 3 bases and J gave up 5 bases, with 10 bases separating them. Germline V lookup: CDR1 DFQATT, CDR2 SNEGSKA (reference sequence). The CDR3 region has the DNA TGCAGTGCTAGTAGGTCCGGGGAGACCCAGTACTTC. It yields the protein CSASRSGETQYF.

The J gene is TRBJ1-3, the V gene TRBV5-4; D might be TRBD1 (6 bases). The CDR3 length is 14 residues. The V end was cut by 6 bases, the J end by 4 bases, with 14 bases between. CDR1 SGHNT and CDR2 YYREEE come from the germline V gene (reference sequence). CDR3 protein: CASTHWGAGNTIYF. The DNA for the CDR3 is TGTGCCAGCACCCACTGGGGGGCCGGAAACACCATATATTTT.

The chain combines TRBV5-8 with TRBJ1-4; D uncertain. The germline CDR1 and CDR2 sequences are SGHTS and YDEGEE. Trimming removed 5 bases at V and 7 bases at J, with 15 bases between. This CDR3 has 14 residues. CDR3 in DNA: TGTGCCAGCAGTTTTGTGGGAGTAGGTGAAAAACTGTTTTTT. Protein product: CASSFVGVGEKLFF.

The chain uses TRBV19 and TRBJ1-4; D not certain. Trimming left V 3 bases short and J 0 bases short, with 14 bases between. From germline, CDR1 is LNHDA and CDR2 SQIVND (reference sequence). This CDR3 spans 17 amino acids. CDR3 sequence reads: CASSMFGVPATNEKLFF. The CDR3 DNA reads TGTGCCAGTAGTATGTTCGGGGTTCCCGCAACTAATGAAAAACTGTTTTTT.

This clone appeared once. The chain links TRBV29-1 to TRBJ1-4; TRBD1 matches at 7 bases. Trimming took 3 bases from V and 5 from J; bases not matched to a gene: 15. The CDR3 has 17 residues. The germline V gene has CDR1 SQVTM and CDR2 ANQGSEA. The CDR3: CSVEGTVTSGGNEKLFF. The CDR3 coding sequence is TGCAGCGTTGAGGGGACAGTTACCTCGGGAGGAAATGAAAAACTGTTTTTT.

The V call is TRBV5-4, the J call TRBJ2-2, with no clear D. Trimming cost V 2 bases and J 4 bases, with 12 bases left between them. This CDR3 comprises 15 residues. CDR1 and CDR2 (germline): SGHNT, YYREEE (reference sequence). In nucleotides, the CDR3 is TGTGCCAGCAGCTTTCGGCCCACACTCACCGGGGAGCTGTTTTTT. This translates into CASSFRPTLTGELFF.

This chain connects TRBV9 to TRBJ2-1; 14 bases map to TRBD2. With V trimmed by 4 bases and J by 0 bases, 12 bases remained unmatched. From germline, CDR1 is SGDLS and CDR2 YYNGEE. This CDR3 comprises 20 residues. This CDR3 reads CASSSPGTSGGLSSYNEQFF. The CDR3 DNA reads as TGTGCCAGCAGCTCCCCCGGGACTAGCGGGGGACTGAGCTCCTACAATGAGCAGTTCTTC.

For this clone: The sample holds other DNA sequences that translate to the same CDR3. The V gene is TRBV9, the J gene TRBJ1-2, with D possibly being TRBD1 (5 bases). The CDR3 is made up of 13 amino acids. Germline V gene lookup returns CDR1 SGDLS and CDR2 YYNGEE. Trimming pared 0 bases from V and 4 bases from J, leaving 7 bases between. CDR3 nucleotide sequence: TGTGCCAGCAGCGTAGATGGGGGCTATGGCTACACCTTC. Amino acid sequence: CASSVDGGYGYTF.

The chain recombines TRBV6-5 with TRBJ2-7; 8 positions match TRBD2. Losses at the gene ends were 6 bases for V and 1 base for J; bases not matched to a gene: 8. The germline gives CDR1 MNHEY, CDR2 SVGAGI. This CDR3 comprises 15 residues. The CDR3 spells CASRYSGVLSYEQYF. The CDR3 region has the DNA TGTGCCAGCAGGTATAGCGGGGTTTTGTCCTACGAGCAGTACTTC.

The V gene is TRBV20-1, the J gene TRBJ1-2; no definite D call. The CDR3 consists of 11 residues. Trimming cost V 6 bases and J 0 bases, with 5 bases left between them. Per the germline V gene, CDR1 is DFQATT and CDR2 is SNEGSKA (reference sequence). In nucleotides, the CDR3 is TGCAGTGCGTCAGCTAACTATGGCTACACCTTC. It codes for CSASANYGYTF.

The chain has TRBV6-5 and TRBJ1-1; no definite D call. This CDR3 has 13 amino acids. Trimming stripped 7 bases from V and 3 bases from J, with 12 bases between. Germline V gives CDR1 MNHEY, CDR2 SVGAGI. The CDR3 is CASMGRGYTEAFF. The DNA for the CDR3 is TGTGCCAGCATGGGCCGGGGATACACTGAAGCTTTCTTT.

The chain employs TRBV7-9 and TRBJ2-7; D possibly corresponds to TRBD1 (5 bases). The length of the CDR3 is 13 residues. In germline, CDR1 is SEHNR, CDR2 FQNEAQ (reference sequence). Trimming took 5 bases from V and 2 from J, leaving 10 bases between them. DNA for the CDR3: TGTGCCAGCAGCCATGACAGCACCTACGAGCAGTACTTC. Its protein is CASSHDSTYEQYF.

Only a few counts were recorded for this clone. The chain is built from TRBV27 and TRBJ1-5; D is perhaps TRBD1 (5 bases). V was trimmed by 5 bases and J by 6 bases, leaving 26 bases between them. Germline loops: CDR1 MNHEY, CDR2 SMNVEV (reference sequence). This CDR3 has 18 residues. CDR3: CASSPKSGGEGVGQPQHF. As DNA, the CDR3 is TGTGCCAGCAGTCCAAAGTCGGGGGGGGAAGGTGTGGGTCAGCCCCAGCATTTT.

DNA for the CDR3: TGTGCCTCAAACTGGGGAACGAACACCGGGGAGCTGTTTTTT. Amino acids: CASNWGTNTGELFF. The V and J genes are TRBV19 and TRBJ2-2, with D unresolved. The CDR3 is made up of 14 amino acids. In germline, CDR1 is LNHDA, CDR2 SQIVND (reference sequence). Trimming shortened V by 11 bases and J by 0 bases, and 13 bases separated the two germline ends.

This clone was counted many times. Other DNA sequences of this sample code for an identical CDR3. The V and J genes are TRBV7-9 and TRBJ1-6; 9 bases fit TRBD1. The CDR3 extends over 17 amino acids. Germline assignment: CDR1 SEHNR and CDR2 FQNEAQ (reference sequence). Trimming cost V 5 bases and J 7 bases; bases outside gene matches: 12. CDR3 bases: TGTGCCAGCAGCCTAACAGGGGGCGTGGGGGCGAATTCACCCCTCCACTTT. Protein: CASSLTGGVGANSPLHF.

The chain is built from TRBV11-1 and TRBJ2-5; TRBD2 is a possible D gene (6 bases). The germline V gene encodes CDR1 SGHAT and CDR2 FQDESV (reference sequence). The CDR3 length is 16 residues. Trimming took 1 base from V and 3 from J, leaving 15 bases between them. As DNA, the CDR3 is TGTGCCAGCAGCTTAGGGGGGTGGAGGGTTGAAGAGACCCAGTACTTC. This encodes CASSLGGWRVEETQYF.

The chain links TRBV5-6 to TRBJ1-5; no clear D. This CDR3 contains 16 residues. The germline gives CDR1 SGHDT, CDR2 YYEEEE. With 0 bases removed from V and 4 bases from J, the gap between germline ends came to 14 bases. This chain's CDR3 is CASSLAAGAPNQPQHF. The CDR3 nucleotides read TGTGCCAGCAGCTTGGCCGCGGGAGCTCCTAATCAGCCCCAGCATTTT.

CDR3 sequence: CASSLLVGQGTDTQYF. In nucleotides, the CDR3 is TGTGCCAGCAGCTTGCTTGTGGGACAGGGCACAGATACGCAGTATTTT. The V call is TRBV5-6, the J call TRBJ2-3; TRBD1 matches 8 bases. The CDR3 totals 16 residues. The ends lost 1 base at V and 1 base at J; junction bases unmatched: 5. Germline CDR1 SGHDT, CDR2 YYEEEE.

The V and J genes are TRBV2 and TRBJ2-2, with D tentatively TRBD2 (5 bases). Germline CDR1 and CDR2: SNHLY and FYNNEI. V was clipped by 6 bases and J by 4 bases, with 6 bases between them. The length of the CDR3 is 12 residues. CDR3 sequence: CASRRVTGELFF. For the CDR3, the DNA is TGTGCCAGCAGGAGGGTCACCGGGGAGCTGTTTTTT.

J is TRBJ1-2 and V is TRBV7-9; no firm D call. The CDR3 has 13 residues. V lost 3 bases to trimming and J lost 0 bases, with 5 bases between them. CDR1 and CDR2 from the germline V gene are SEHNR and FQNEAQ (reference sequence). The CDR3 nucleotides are TGTGCCAGCAGCTTTTCGTCTAACTATGGCTACACCTTC. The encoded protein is CASSFSSNYGYTF.

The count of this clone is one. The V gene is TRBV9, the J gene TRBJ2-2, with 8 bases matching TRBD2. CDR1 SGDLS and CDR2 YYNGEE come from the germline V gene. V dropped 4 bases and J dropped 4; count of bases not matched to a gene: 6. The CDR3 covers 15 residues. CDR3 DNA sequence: TGTGCCAGCAGCTCCCGTAGCGGGGCCACCGGGGAGCTGTTTTTT. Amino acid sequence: CASSSRSGATGELFF.

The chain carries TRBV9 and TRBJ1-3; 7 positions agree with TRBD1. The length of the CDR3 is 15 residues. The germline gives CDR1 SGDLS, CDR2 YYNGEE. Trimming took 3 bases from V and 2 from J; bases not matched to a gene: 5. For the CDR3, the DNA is TGTGCCAGCAGCGCACAGGGGTTCGCTGGAAACACCATATATTTT. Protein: CASSAQGFAGNTIYF.

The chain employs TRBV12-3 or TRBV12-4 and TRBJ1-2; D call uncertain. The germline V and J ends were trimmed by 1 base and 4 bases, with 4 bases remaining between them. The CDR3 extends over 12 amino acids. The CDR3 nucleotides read TGTGCCAGCAGTTTAGATTTCTATGGCTACACCTTC. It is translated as CASSLDFYGYTF.

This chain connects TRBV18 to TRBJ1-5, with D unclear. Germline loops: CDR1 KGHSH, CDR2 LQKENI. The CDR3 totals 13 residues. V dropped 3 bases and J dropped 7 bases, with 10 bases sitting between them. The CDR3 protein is CASSPAERQPQHF. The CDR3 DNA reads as TGTGCCAGCTCACCGGCTGAGAGGCAGCCCCAGCATTTT.

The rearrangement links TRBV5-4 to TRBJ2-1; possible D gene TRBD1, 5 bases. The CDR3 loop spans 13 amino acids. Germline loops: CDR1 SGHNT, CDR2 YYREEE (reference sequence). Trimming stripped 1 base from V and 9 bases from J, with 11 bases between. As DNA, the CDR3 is TGTGCCAGCAGCTTGTTCCAGGGCGGTGAGCAGTTCTTC. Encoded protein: CASSLFQGGEQFF.

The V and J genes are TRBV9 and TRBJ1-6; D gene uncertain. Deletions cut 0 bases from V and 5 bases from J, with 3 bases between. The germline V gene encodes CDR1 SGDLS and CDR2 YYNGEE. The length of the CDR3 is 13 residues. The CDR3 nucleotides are TGTGCCAGCAGCGTAGTCGATAATTCACCCCTCCACTTT. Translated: CASSVVDNSPLHF.

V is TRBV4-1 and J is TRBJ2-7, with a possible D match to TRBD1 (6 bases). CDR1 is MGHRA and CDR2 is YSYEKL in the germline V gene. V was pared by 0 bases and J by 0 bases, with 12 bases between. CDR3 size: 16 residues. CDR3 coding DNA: TGCGCCAGCAGCCAAGAGCCAGGGGTGTCCTCCTACGAGCAGTACTTC. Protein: CASSQEPGVSSYEQYF.

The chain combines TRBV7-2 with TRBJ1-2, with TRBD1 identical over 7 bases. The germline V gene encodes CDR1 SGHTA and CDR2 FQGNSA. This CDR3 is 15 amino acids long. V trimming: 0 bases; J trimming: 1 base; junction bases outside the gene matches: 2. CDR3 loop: CASSLASGGNYGYTF. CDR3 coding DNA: TGTGCCAGCAGCTTAGCTTCAGGGGGTAACTATGGCTACACCTTC.